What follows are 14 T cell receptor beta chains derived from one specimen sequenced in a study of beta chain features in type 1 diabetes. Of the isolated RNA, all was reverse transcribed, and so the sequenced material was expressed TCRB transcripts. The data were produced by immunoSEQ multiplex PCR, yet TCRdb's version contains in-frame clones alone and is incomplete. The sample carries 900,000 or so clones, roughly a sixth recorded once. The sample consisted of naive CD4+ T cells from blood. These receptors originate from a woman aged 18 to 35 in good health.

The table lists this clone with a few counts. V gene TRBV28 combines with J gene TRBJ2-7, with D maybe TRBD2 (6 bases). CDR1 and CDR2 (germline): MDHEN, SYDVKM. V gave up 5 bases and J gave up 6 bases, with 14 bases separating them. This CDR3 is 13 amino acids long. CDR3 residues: CASSVGGKSEQYF. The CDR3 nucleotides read TGTGCCAGCAGTGTTGGCGGGAAGAGCGAGCAGTACTTC.

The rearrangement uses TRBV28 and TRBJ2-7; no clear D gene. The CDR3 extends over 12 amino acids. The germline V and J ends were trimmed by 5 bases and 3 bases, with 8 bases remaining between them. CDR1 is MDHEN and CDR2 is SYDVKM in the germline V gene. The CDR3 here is CASSILIYEQYF. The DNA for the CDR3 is TGTGCCAGCAGTATTCTGATCTACGAGCAGTACTTC.

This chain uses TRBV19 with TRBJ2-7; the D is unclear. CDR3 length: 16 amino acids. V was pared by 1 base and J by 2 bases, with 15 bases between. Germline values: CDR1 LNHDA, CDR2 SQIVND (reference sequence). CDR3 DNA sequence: TGTGCCAGTAGTATAGGAAGACAAACCAGAACCTACGAGCAGTACTTC. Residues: CASSIGRQTRTYEQYF.

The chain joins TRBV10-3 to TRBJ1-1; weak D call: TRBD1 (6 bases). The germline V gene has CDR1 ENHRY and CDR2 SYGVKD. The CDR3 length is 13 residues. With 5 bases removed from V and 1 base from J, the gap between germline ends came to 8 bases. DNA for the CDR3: TGTGCCATCAGTCCAGGGGCGAACACTGAAGCTTTCTTT. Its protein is CAISPGANTEAFF.

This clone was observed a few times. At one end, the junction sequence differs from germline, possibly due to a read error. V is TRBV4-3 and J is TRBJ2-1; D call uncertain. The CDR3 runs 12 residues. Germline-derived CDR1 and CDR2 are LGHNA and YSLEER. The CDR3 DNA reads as TGCGCCGGCAGCCAAGACCGGAGTGAGCAGTTCTTC. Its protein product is CAGSQDRSEQFF.

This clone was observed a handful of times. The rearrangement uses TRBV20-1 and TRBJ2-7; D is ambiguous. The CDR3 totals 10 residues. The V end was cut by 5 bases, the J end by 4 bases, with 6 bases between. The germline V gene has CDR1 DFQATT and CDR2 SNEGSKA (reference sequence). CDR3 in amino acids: CSAFSYEQYF. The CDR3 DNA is TGCAGTGCTTTCTCATACGAGCAGTACTTC.

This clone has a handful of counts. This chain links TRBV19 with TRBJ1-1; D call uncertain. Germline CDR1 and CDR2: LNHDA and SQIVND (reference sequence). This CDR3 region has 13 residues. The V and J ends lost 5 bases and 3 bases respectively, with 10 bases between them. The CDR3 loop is CASSFFQDTEAFF. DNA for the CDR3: TGTGCCAGTAGTTTCTTCCAGGACACTGAAGCTTTCTTT.

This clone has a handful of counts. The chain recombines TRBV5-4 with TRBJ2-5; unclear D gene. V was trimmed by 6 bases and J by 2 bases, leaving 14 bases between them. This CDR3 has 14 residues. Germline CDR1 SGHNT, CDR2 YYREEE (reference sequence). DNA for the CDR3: TGTGCCAGCACCGCCAAGCCTGGACAAGAGACCCAGTACTTC. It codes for CASTAKPGQETQYF.

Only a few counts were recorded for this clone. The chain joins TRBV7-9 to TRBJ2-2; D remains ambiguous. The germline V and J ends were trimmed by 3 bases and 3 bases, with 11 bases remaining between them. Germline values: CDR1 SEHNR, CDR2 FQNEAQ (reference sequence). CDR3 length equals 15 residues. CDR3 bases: TGTGCCAGCAGCTTCCAGGCTACTGACACCGGGGAGCTGTTTTTT. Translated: CASSFQATDTGELFF.

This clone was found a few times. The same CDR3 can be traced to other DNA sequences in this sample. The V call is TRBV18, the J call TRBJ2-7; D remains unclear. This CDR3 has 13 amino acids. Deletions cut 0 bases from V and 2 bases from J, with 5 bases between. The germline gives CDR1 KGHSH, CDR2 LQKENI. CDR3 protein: CASSPPLTYEQYF. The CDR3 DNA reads TGTGCCAGCTCACCACCGCTTACCTACGAGCAGTACTTC.

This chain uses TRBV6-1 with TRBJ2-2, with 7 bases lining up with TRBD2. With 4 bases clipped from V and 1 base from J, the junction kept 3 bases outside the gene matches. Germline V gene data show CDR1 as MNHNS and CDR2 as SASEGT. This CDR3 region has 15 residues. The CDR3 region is CASSVGRVNTGELFF. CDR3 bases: TGTGCCAGCAGTGTTGGGAGGGTGAACACCGGGGAGCTGTTTTTT.

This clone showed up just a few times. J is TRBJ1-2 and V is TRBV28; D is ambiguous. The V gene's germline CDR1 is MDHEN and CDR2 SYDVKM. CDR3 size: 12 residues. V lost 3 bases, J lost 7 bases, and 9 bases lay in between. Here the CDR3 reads CASSLGRAGYTF. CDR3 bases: TGTGCCAGCAGTTTGGGAAGGGCTGGCTACACCTTC.

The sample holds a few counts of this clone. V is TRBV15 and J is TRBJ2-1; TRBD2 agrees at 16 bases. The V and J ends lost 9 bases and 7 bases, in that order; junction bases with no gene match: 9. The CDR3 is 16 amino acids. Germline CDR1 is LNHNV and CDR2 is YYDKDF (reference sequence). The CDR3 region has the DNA TGTGCCACAATGGGACTAGCGGGAGGGTCCCATAATGAGCAGTTCTTC. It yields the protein CATMGLAGGSHNEQFF.

The CDR3 DNA is TGTGCCAGCAGCCAAGCCAGGGAGAGGACGACCAAAAACATTCAGTACTTC. It codes for CASSQARERTTKNIQYF. The chain links TRBV4-2 to TRBJ2-4; either TRBD1 or TRBD2 may supply D (5 bases each). V lost 1 base, J lost 2 bases, and 15 bases lay in between. The CDR3 contains 17 residues. Looked up from germline, CDR1 is LGHNA and CDR2 is YNFKEQ.